This T cell receptor beta chain was obtained from a study of blood T cell repertoires in COVID-19. CDR1 and CDR2 (germline): LNHDA, SQIVND (reference sequence). The germline V and J ends were trimmed by 5 bases and 6 bases, with 11 bases remaining between them. CDR3 size: 13 residues. Method: immunoSEQ multiplex PCR; TCRdb's copy keeps in-frame clones and lacks some. The sample lists fewer than 200,000 clones, roughly 85% occurring once. Source material: PBMCs or T cells enriched from blood (not recorded which). V is TRBV19 and J is TRBJ2-1; D gene unclear. This clonotype originated in a woman aged 50 to 65 who had recovered from COVID-19. The DNA of the CDR3 is TGTGCCAGTAGTCCGGAGACCGGCAATGAGCAGTTCTTC. Translating it yields CASSPETGNEQFF.